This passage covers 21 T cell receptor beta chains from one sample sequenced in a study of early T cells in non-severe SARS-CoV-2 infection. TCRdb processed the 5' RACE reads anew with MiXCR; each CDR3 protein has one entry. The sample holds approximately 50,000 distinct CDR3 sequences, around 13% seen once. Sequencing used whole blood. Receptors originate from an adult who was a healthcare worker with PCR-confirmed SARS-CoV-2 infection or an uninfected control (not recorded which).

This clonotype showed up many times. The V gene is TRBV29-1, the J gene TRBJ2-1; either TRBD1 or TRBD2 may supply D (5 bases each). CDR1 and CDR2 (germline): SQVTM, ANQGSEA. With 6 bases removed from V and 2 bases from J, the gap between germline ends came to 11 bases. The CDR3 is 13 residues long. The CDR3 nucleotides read TGCAGCGTAAGGGACCTCACCTACAATGAGCAGTTCTTC. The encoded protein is CSVRDLTYNEQFF.

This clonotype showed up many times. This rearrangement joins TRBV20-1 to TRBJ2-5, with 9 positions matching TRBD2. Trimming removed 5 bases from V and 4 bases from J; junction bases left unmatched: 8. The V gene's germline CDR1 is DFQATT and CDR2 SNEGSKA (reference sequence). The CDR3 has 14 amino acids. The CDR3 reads CSAPGTSRGETQYF. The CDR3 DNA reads TGCAGTGCTCCCGGGACTAGCAGAGGAGAGACCCAGTACTTC.

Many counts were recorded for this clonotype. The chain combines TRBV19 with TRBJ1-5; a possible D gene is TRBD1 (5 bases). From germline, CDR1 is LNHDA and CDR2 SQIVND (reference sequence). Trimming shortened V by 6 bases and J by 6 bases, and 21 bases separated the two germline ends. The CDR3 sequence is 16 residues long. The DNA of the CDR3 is TGTGCCAGTAGCCGCGGGGCAGCCAATCTGGGTCAGCCCCAGCATTTT. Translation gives CASSRGAANLGQPQHF.

CDR3 sequence (DNA): TGTGCCAGCAGTGAAGTTATGGGGCCCGCCAGCCAGTATTTT. Encoded protein: CASSEVMGPASQYF. The chain combines TRBV2 with TRBJ2-3, with D possibly matching TRBD1 (5 bases). Trimming left V 1 base short and J 12 bases short, with 17 bases between. The CDR3 has 14 amino acids. Germline CDR1 is SNHLY and CDR2 is FYNNEI.

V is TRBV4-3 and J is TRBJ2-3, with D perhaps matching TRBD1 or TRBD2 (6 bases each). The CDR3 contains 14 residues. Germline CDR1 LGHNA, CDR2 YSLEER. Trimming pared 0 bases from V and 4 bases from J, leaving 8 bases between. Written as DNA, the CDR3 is TGCGCCAGCAGCCAAGATAGGGGGGCAGATACGCAGTATTTT. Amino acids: CASSQDRGADTQYF.

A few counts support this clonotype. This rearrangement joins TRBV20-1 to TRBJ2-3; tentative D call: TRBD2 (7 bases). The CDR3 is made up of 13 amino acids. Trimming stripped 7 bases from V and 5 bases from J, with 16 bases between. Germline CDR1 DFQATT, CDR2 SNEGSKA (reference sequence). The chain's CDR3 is CSVVGGRRDTQYF. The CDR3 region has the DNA TGCAGTGTGGTGGGGGGGCGAAGAGATACGCAGTATTTT.

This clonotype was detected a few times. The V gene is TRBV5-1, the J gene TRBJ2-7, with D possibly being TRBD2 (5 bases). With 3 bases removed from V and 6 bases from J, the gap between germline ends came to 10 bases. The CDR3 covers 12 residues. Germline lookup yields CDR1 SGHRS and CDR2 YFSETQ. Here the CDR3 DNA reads TGCGCCAGCAGCTATGACTACCCCGAGCAGTACTTC. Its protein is CASSYDYPEQYF.

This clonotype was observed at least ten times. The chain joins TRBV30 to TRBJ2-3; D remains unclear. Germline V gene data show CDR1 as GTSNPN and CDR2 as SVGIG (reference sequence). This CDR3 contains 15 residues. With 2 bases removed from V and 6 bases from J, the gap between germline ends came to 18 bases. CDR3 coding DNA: TGTGCCTGGAGTAAGCCGGTAGAGGATACGGATACGCAGTATTTT. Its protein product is CAWSKPVEDTDTQYF.

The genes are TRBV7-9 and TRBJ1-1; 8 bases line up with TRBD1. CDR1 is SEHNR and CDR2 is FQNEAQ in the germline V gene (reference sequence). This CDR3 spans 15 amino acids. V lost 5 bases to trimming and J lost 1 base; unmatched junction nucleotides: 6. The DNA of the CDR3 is TGTGCCAGCAGCACACAGGGGGTACGGAACACTGAAGCTTTCTTT. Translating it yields CASSTQGVRNTEAFF.

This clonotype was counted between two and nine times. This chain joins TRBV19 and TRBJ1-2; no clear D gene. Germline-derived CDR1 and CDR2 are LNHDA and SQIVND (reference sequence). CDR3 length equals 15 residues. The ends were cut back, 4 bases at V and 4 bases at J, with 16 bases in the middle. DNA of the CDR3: TGTGCCAGTAGTACCACAACCAGAGGAAGCTATGGCTACACCTTC. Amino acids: CASSTTTRGSYGYTF.

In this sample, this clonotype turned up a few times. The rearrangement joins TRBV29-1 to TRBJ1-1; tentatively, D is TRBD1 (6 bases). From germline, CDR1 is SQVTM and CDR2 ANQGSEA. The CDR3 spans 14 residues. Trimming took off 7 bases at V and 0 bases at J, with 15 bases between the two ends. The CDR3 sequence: CSGWTANMNTEAFF. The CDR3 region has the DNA TGCAGCGGATGGACAGCGAATATGAACACTGAAGCTTTCTTT.

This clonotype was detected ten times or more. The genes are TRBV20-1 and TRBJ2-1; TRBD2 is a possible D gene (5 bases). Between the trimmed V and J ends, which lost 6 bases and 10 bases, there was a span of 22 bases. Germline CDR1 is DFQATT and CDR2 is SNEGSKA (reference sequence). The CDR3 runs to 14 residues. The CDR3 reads CSALVGAAEREQFF. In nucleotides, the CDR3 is TGCAGTGCCCTCGTTGGAGCGGCGGAAAGAGAGCAGTTCTTC.

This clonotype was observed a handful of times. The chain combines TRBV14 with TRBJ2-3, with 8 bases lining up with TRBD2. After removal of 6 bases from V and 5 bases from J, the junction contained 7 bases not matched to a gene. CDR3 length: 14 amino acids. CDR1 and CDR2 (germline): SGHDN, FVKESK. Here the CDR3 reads CASSYGGAIDTQYF. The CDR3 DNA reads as TGTGCCAGCAGTTACGGGGGGGCCATAGATACGCAGTATTTT.

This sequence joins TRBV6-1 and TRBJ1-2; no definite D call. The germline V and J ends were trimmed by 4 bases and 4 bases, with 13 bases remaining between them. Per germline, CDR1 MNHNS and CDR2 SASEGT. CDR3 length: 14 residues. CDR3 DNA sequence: TGTGCCAGCAGTGTTCTTTCCTTCTTCTATGGCTACACCTTC. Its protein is CASSVLSFFYGYTF.

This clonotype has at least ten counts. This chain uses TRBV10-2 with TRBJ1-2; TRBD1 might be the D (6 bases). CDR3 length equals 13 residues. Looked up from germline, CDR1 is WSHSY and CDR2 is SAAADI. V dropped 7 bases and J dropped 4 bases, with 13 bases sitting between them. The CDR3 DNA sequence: TGCGCCAGCACCAGGGGCGAAGGCTATGGCTACACCTTC. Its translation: CASTRGEGYGYTF.

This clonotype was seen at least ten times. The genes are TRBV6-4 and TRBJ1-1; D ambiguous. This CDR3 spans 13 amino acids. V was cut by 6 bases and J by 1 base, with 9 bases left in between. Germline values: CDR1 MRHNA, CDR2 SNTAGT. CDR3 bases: TGTGCCAGCAGCAGGAAGGCGAACACTGAAGCTTTCTTT. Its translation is CASSRKANTEAFF.

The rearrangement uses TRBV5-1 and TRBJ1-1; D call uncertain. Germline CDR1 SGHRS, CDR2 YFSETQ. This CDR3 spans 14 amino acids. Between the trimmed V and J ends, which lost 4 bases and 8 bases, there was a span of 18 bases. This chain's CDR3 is CASSLYEGRSEAFF. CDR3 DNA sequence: TGCGCCAGCAGCCTTTACGAGGGCAGGTCCGAAGCTTTCTTT.

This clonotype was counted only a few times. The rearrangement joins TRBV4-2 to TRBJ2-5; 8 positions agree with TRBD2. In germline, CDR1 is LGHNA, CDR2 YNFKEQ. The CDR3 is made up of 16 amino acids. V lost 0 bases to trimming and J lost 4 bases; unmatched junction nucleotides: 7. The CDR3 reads CASSQDPRGGTETQYF. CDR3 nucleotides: TGTGCCAGCAGCCAAGATCCCCGCGGGGGGACAGAGACCCAGTACTTC.

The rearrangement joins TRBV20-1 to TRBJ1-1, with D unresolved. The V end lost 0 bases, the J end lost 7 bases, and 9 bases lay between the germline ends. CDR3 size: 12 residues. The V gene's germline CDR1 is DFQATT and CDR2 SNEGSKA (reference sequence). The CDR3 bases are TGCAGTGCTAGAGAGGAGACGATTGAAGCTTTCTTT. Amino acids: CSAREETIEAFF.

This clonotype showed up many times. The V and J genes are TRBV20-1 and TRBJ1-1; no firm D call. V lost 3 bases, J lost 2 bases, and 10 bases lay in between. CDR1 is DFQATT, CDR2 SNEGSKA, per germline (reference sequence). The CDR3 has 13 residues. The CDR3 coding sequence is TGCAGTGCTAGCCGGCTAATTAACACTGAAGCTTTCTTT. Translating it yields CSASRLINTEAFF.

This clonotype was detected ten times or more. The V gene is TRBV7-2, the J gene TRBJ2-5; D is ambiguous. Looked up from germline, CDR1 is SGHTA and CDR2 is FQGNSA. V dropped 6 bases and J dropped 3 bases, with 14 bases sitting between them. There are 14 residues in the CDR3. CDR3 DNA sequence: TGTGCCAGCAGATATATGAGTTGGGAAGAGACCCAGTACTTC. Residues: CASRYMSWEETQYF.